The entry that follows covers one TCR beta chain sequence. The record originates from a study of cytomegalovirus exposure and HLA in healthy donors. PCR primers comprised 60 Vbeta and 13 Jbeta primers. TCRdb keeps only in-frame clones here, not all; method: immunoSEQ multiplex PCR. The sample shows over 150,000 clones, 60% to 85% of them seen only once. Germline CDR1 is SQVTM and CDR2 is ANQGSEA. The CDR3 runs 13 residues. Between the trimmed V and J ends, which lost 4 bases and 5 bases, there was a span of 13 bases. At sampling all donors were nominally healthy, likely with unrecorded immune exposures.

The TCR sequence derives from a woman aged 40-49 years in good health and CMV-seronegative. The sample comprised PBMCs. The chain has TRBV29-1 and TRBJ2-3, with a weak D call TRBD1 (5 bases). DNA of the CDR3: TGCAGCGTTGTAGCCAGGGAAAGAGATACGCAGTATTTT. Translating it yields CSVVARERDTQYF.